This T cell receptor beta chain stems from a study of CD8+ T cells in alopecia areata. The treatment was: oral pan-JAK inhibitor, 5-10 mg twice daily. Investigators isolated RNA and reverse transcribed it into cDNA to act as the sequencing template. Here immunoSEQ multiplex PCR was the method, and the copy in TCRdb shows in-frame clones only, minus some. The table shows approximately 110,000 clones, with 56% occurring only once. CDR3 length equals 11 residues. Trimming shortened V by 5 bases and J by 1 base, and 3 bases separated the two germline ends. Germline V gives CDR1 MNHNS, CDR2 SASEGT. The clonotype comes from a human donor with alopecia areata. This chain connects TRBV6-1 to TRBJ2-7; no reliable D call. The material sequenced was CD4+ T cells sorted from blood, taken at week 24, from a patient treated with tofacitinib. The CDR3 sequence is CASSFSYEQYF. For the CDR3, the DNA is TGTGCCAGCAGTTTTTCCTACGAGCAGTACTTC.